The source of this TCR beta chain is a study of CD8 T cells in ankylosing spondylitis. TCRdb fed the 5' RACE reads into MiXCR, producing one record per CDR3 protein. The sample lists approximately 240,000 distinct CDR3 sequences, 20% to 30% occurring once. This clonotype was counted a few times. This TCR was recovered from a male donor with ankylosing spondylitis or in good health (not recorded which). The sample comprised blood, either unsorted or a sorted T cell fraction (not recorded which).

The CDR3 loop is CASSLVGLEGETQYF. The CDR3 DNA sequence: TGTGCCAGCAGCTTGGTTGGACTGGAGGGAGAGACCCAGTACTTC. The gene calls are TRBV7-7 and TRBJ2-5; the D gene is possibly TRBD2 (6 bases). Germline values: CDR1 SSHAT, CDR2 FNYEAQ (reference sequence). Trimming took 3 bases from V and 4 from J, leaving 15 bases between them. The CDR3 is made up of 15 amino acids.